The clone carrying this T cell receptor beta chain was counted a single time. What it binds is unknown. This sample was taken from a study of glioma-infiltrating T cells after dendritic cell vaccination. TCRdb's copy holds only in-frame clones and misses some; the assay was immunoSEQ multiplex PCR. Of about 32,000 clones in the sample, 90% were seen once. Per the germline V gene, CDR1 is LGHNT and CDR2 is FRNRAP. The CDR3 totals 15 residues. Trimming cost V 7 bases and J 7 bases, with 17 bases left between them. Broader study findings: Survival was not directly related to TCR clonality in these patients.

The chain recombines TRBV12-5 with TRBJ1-6; D is perhaps TRBD1 (6 bases). Here the sequenced sample was blood, taken before dendritic cell vaccination. This receptor was obtained from a human donor with glioblastoma. The DNA for the CDR3 is TGTGCTAGTGCCCCCCACGACGGGACAAATTCACCCCTCCACTTT. Translation: CASAPHDGTNSPLHF.